The rows below give T cell receptor beta chains drawn from one sample of a study of PD-1 blockade in classical Hodgkin lymphoma. TCRdb's table, derived via immunoSEQ multiplex PCR, lists solely in-frame clones and lacks some. The sample shows nearly 55,000 clones, over 75% of them seen only once. Source: peripheral blood mononuclear cells (PBMCs), taken at baseline. These receptors were collected from a human donor with classical Hodgkin lymphoma. The CDR3 runs from the conserved cysteine through the conserved F or W. D genes are given only for firm matches. Clone size is given for some rows only: seen once, a few or many times, or a class if the clone is expanded.

D: TRBD1; V: TRBV2; size: NA; J: TRBJ1-3; DNA: TGTGCCAGCAGTCAGACAGGGGACTCTGGAAACACCATATATTTT; CDR3: CASSQTGDSGNTIYF
D: NA; V: TRBV5-6; size: NA; J: TRBJ2-2; DNA: TGTGCCAGCAGCTTGGTCCCCGGGGAGCTGTTTTTT; CDR3: CASSLVPGELFF
D: NA; V: TRBV5-1; size: NA; J: TRBJ1-5; DNA: TGCGCCAGCAGCTACCCGATCTCGGTACGACAGGTTCAGGAAAATCAGCCCCAGCATTTT; CDR3: CASSYPISVRQVQENQPQHF
D: NA; V: TRBV29-1; size: NA; J: TRBJ1-2; DNA: TGCAGCGTTGTCAGGGGAGACTATGGCTACACCTTC; CDR3: CSVVRGDYGYTF
D: NA; V: TRBV14; size: NA; J: TRBJ2-5; DNA: TGTGCCAGCAGCCAAGATCTTCGGGAGACCCAGTACTTC; CDR3: CASSQDLRETQYF
D: NA; V: TRBV6-5; size: NA; J: TRBJ2-1; DNA: TGTGCCAGCAGTTACTCGAGAAGGGCCCGGGTCAATGAGCAGTTCTTC; CDR3: CASSYSRRARVNEQFF
D: NA; V: TRBV25-1; size: NA; J: TRBJ1-1; DNA: TGTGCCAGCACCGAGGACCGTGAAGCTTTCTTT; CDR3: CASTEDREAFF
D: NA; V: TRBV6-1; size: once; J: TRBJ1-3; DNA: TGTGCCAGCAGTCCCCTAACCAGCTCTGGAAACACCATATATTTT; CDR3: CASSPLTSSGNTIYF
D: TRBD2; V: TRBV7-9; size: NA; J: TRBJ2-1; DNA: TGTGCCAGCAGCTCGAAACAGACTAGCGGGGTAAATGAGCAGTTCTTC; CDR3: CASSSKQTSGVNEQFF
D: NA; V: TRBV6-6; size: NA; J: TRBJ1-1; DNA: TGTGCCAGCAGTTTCCTACAGATGGACACTGAAGCTTTCTTT; CDR3: CASSFLQMDTEAFF
D: TRBD1; V: TRBV6-5; size: NA; J: TRBJ2-3; DNA: TGTGCCAGCAGTCCCTCGACAGGGTCGACAGATACGCAGTATTTT; CDR3: CASSPSTGSTDTQYF
D: TRBD1; V: TRBV9; size: NA; J: TRBJ1-2; DNA: TGTGCCAGCAGCGGAGGGGACAGGGGATCTGGCTACACCTTC; CDR3: CASSGGDRGSGYTF
D: NA; V: TRBV29-1; size: NA; J: TRBJ2-2; DNA: TGCAGCGTTGAAGTCATCGGGGGATTTTCGAACACCGGGGAGCTGTTTTTT; CDR3: CSVEVIGGFSNTGELFF
D: NA; V: TRBV5-1; size: once; J: TRBJ1-6; DNA: TGCGCCAGCAGCCCTGGGAGGGGGGGAGATTCACCCCTCCACTTT; CDR3: CASSPGRGGDSPLHF
D: NA; V: TRBV6-5; size: NA; J: TRBJ1-1; DNA: TGTGCCAGCAGTTATGGAGAGAACACTGAAGCTTTCTTT; CDR3: CASSYGENTEAFF
D: NA; V: TRBV30; size: many; J: TRBJ1-1; DNA: TGTGCCTGGAGTGTAATGGGGGGTACTGAAGCTTTCTTT; CDR3: CAWSVMGGTEAFF
D: TRBD2; V: TRBV5-1; size: NA; J: TRBJ2-1; DNA: TGCGCCAGCAGCCCTCGTACCAGCGGGAGGGAGCGCAATGAGCAGTTCTTC; CDR3: CASSPRTSGRERNEQFF
D: TRBD2; V: TRBV30; size: once; J: TRBJ2-6; DNA: TGTGCCTGGAGCGTAACCGCAGCGGGAGGAACCGGGGCCAACGTCCTGACTTTC; CDR3: CAWSVTAAGGTGANVLTF
D: NA; V: TRBV5-6; size: NA; J: TRBJ1-6; DNA: TGTGCCAGCAGCTCCCTCGAAGGGCGCTATAATTCACCCCTCCACTTT; CDR3: CASSSLEGRYNSPLHF
D: TRBD1; V: TRBV18; size: NA; J: TRBJ1-2; DNA: TGTGCCAGCTCTGCCCAGGGGGCCTATGGCTACACCTTC; CDR3: CASSAQGAYGYTF
D: NA; V: TRBV30; size: NA; J: TRBJ1-2; DNA: TGTGCCTGGACCGGGGGGCCAGATGGCTACACCTTC; CDR3: CAWTGGPDGYTF
D: NA; V: TRBV7-9; size: few; J: TRBJ1-2; DNA: TGTGCCAGCAGCCCCCTCTACACGGACTATGGCTACACCTTC; CDR3: CASSPLYTDYGYTF
D: TRBD1; V: TRBV5-1; size: NA; J: TRBJ1-2; DNA: TGCGCCAGCAGCCCGGACAGGGGGCACTATGGCTACACCTTC; CDR3: CASSPDRGHYGYTF
D: NA; V: TRBV7-2; size: NA; J: TRBJ2-1; DNA: TGTGCCAGCAGCCCCTACTATCACAATGAGCAGTTCTTC; CDR3: CASSPYYHNEQFF
D: NA; V: TRBV2; size: NA; J: TRBJ2-7; DNA: TGTGCCAGCAGTGATAGGAGGGACGTAGCCTACGAGCAGTACTTC; CDR3: CASSDRRDVAYEQYF
D: TRBD2; V: TRBV11-2; size: NA; J: TRBJ2-3; DNA: TGTGCCAGCAGCTCCCTGTGGGTAGCGGGACGCACAGATACGCAGTATTTT; CDR3: CASSSLWVAGRTDTQYF
D: NA; V: TRBV18; size: NA; J: TRBJ2-1; DNA: TGTGCCAGCTCACTTGGGACTTCCAATGAGCAGTTCTTC; CDR3: CASSLGTSNEQFF
D: NA; V: TRBV2; size: once; J: TRBJ2-2; DNA: TGTGCCAGCAAGTGGACAGATAACACCGGGGAGCTGTTTTTT; CDR3: CASKWTDNTGELFF
D: TRBD2; V: TRBV7-3; size: NA; J: TRBJ2-1; DNA: TGTGCCAGCAGCTCAGGACTAGTAGGCCATGAGCAGTTCTTC; CDR3: CASSSGLVGHEQFF
D: NA; V: TRBV7-3; size: NA; J: TRBJ1-2; DNA: TGTGCCAGCAGCTCTAGGGGGGCAATCAACTATGGCTACACCTTC; CDR3: CASSSRGAINYGYTF
D: TRBD1; V: TRBV6-5; size: NA; J: TRBJ1-1; DNA: TGTGCCAGCAGCCCGACAGGGGAGGCTGAAGCTTTCTTT; CDR3: CASSPTGEAEAFF
D: TRBD1; V: TRBV19; size: NA; J: TRBJ1-5; DNA: TGTGCCAGTACCCAATCCCGACAGGGACAGGGGGCGATTGGGAATCAGCCCCAGCATTTT; CDR3: CASTQSRQGQGAIGNQPQHF
D: NA; V: TRBV10-3; size: NA; J: TRBJ1-1; DNA: TGTGCCATTAGAACTAAAAACCGGGACGGAAACACTGAAGCTTTCTTT; CDR3: CAIRTKNRDGNTEAFF
D: TRBD2; V: TRBV10-3; size: NA; J: TRBJ2-1; DNA: TGTGCCATCGGTGGACTAGCGGGGTACAATGAGCAGTTCTTC; CDR3: CAIGGLAGYNEQFF
D: TRBD1; V: TRBV7-9; size: NA; J: TRBJ1-2; DNA: TGTGCCAGCAGCCCCTTAAGTGTCAGGGGGCAAGGCTACACCTTC; CDR3: CASSPLSVRGQGYTF
D: TRBD1; V: TRBV11-3; size: NA; J: TRBJ1-5; DNA: TGTGCCAGCAGCTTAGGGACAGGGCGAAATCAGCCCCAGCATTTT; CDR3: CASSLGTGRNQPQHF
D: NA; V: TRBV18; size: NA; J: TRBJ2-7; DNA: TGTGCCAGCTCACCCCCGACCTACGAGCAGTACTTC; CDR3: CASSPPTYEQYF
D: TRBD1; V: TRBV27; size: NA; J: TRBJ2-6; DNA: TGTGCCACCAAAAAAGGACAGGGGGCGTTTGGGGCCAACGTCCTGACTTTC; CDR3: CATKKGQGAFGANVLTF
D: TRBD1; V: TRBV29-1; size: NA; J: TRBJ2-4; DNA: TGCAGCGTTGGGGGGACAGATACAAAAAACATTCAGTACTTC; CDR3: CSVGGTDTKNIQYF
D: TRBD1; V: TRBV14; size: NA; J: TRBJ2-7; DNA: TGTGCCAGCAGCCCCTGGACAGGGGAGCGCTCCTACGAGCAGTACTTC; CDR3: CASSPWTGERSYEQYF